The rows below give T cell receptor beta chains drawn from one sample of a study of T-cell reconstitution after alpha-beta-depleted transplantation in children. TCRdb processed the PCR reads anew with MiXCR; each CDR3 protein has one entry. The table has a few hundred thousand distinct CDR3 sequences, 10% to 15% seen once; the top ten hold 4% to 5.5%. This specimen was PBMCs, taken from the stem cell graft. The receptors originated from a human donor who donated a stem cell graft to a child with Fanconi anemia. CDR3s include the opening cysteine and the closing phenylalanine or tryptophan. The D gene is left open where the match is weak. Expanded clones get a size class; other rows say once, few or many, or leave the size out.

v_call	clone_size	d_call	j_call	cdr3_nt	cdr3_aa
TRBV29-1	many	NA	TRBJ1-1	TGCAGCGTTGTAGTGGGGAACACTGAAGCTTTCTTT	CSVVVGNTEAFF
TRBV4-2	few	TRBD2	TRBJ2-3	TGTGCCAGCAGCCTACCAGCGACTAGCGGGGCGGAGATAGGCACAGATACGCAGTATTTT	CASSLPATSGAEIGTDTQYF
TRBV6-9	many	NA	TRBJ1-5	TGTGCCAGCAGTCCGTGGGGCGATAGCAATCAGCCCCAGCATTTT	CASSPWGDSNQPQHF
TRBV7-9	few	NA	TRBJ1-2	TGTGCCAGCAGACCTACAGGGAACTATGGCTACACCTTC	CASRPTGNYGYTF
TRBV12-3/TRBV12-4	many	NA	TRBJ2-7	TGTGCCAGCAGTTTTGAAAATCCGGGACTTGGCGAGCAGTACTTC	CASSFENPGLGEQYF
TRBV29-1	few	NA	TRBJ2-5	TGCAGCGTTGCAAAGATCAGGAGGGGAGAGACCCAGTACTTC	CSVAKIRRGETQYF
TRBV6-2/TRBV6-3	few	TRBD2	TRBJ2-7	TGTGCCAGCAGTTACTATCTGGAAAGCGGGGGGGCCAACGAGCAGTACTTC	CASSYYLESGGANEQYF
TRBV4-3	NA	NA	TRBJ1-5	TGCGCCAGCAGCTCGACATGGGCTTCGGATCAGCCCCAGCATTTT	CASSSTWASDQPQHF
TRBV20-1	many	NA	TRBJ2-1	TGCAGTGCTAGAGAGCCAACTGAGCAGTTCTTC	CSAREPTEQFF
TRBV10-3	few	NA	TRBJ2-1	TGTGCCATCAGTGAAATGGGGTCCTACAATGAGCAGTTCTTC	CAISEMGSYNEQFF
TRBV27	many	NA	TRBJ2-2	TGTGCCAGCAGTTTACCGGGGTACACCGGGGAGCTGTTTTTT	CASSLPGYTGELFF
TRBV7-9	many	NA	TRBJ1-1	TGTGCCAGCAGCAAAACTACGGGACTCGGGGACACTGAAGCTTTCTTT	CASSKTTGLGDTEAFF
TRBV7-9	few	TRBD1	TRBJ1-1	TGTGCCAGCGGATGGACAGGGGAGAACACTGAAGCTTTCTTT	CASGWTGENTEAFF
TRBV6-1	NA	NA	TRBJ2-5	TGTGCCAGCAGTCTTCCAGGGGCGGAGACCCAGTACTTC	CASSLPGAETQYF
TRBV4-2	NA	NA	TRBJ2-1	TGTGCCAGCAGCCAATCTAAGAGCTCCTACAATGAGCAGTTCTTC	CASSQSKSSYNEQFF
TRBV28	many	NA	TRBJ1-2	TGTGCCAGCAGTTTGGTTAACTATGGCTACACCTTC	CASSLVNYGYTF
TRBV5-1	once	NA	TRBJ1-1	TGCGCCAGCAGCTCCGCAGGAACCCGGAACACTGAAGCTTTCTTT	CASSSAGTRNTEAFF
TRBV7-2	few	TRBD2	TRBJ2-2	TGTGCCAGCAGCTTAACGAGGACTAGCGCGAACACCGGGGAGCTGTTTTTT	CASSLTRTSANTGELFF
TRBV7-7	few	NA	TRBJ1-1	TGTGCTAGCAGCACCCCGGGGTCGAACGGAGAAGCTTTCTTT	CASSTPGSNGEAFF
TRBV19	few	TRBD1	TRBJ2-1	TGTGCCAGTAGTAGACTTCCGGGACAGGGAAGTTATGAGCAGTTCTTC	CASSRLPGQGSYEQFF
TRBV15	NA	NA	TRBJ1-3	TGTGCCACCAGCAGGAAGGACTCTGGAAACACCATATATTTT	CATSRKDSGNTIYF
TRBV5-4	NA	NA	TRBJ2-1	TGTGCCAGCAGCACCGTTACCTACAATGAGCAGTTCTTC	CASSTVTYNEQFF
TRBV7-2	few	NA	TRBJ2-5	TGTGCCAGCAGCTTTGGCGGGGATCCACAAGAGACCCAGTACTTC	CASSFGGDPQETQYF
TRBV5-1	many	NA	TRBJ2-3	TGCGCCAGCCAGCTTGGGAGTGGCACAGATACGCAGTATTTT	CASQLGSGTDTQYF
TRBV28	NA	TRBD1	TRBJ1-5	TGTGCCAGCAGTCCCCGGACAGGGGGCCCTCAGCCCCAGCATTTT	CASSPRTGGPQPQHF
TRBV7-9	NA	NA	TRBJ1-1	TGTGCCAGCAGCTTGATGCAGGGGTCGGAAGCTTTCTTT	CASSLMQGSEAFF
TRBV27	NA	NA	TRBJ2-3	TGTGCCAGCAGTTTTGAGAAAGATACGCAGTATTTT	CASSFEKDTQYF
TRBV7-9	NA	NA	TRBJ1-1	TGTGCCAGCAGCCCTGAAGCCAGAAAATACACTGAAGCTTTCTTT	CASSPEARKYTEAFF
TRBV10-2	few	NA	TRBJ2-7	TGCGCCAGCAGAGAGACGGCCCAACCCTACGAGCAGTACTTC	CASRETAQPYEQYF
TRBV5-1	many	NA	TRBJ1-5	TGCGCCAGCAGCCCGGACGGTCGGAGCAATCAGCCCCAGCATTTT	CASSPDGRSNQPQHF
TRBV18	NA	NA	TRBJ2-1	TGTGCCAGCTCACCAATGAGGGAACAGCAGTTCTTC	CASSPMREQQFF
TRBV18	few	TRBD1	TRBJ2-1	TGTGCCAGCTCGACAGGGAAGGGATCCTACAATGAGCAGTTCTTC	CASSTGKGSYNEQFF
TRBV29-1	NA	NA	TRBJ2-5	TGCAGCGTTGATCTCTGGGGGCAAGAGACCCAGTACTTC	CSVDLWGQETQYF
TRBV7-8	many	NA	TRBJ2-1	TGTGCCAGCAGCTTAGATGGATCGGCAGACAGCTCCTACAATGAGCAGTTCTTC	CASSLDGSADSSYNEQFF
TRBV7-9	few	NA	TRBJ1-1	TGTGCCAGCACCCTGTCAGCGGCAGCTGACACTGAAGCTTTCTTT	CASTLSAAADTEAFF
TRBV4-3	many	NA	TRBJ2-7	TGCGCCAGCAGCCAAGGCGGTGGGCTTTCCTACGAGCAGTACTTC	CASSQGGGLSYEQYF
TRBV18	many	NA	TRBJ1-4	TGTGCCAGCTCCGTCCAGGGTGTGGGTGAAAAACTGTTTTTT	CASSVQGVGEKLFF
TRBV20-1	NA	NA	TRBJ1-2	TGCAGTGCTGACGGGTCCTTCTATGGCTACACCTTC	CSADGSFYGYTF